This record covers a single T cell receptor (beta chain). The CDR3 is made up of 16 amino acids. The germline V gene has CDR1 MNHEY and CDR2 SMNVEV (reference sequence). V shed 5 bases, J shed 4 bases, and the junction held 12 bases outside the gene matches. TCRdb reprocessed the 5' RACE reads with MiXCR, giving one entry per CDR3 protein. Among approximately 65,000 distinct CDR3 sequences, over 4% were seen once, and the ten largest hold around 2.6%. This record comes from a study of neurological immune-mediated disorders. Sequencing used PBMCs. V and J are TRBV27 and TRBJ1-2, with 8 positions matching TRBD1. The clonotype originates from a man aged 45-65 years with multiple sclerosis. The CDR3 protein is CASSPHGQGPVYGYTF. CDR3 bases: TGTGCCAGCAGTCCCCACGGACAGGGTCCCGTCTATGGCTACACCTTC.